The next 25 T cell receptor beta chains were all read from a single sample in a study of CD8+ T cells in alopecia areata. cDNA prepared by RNA extraction and subsequent reverse transcription served as the template for sequencing. TCRdb keeps only in-frame clones here, not all; method: immunoSEQ multiplex PCR. The data hold 34,000 or so clones, with around 59% observed a single time. The specimen was NKG2D-high CD8+ T cells sorted from blood. The source of these receptors is a human donor with alopecia areata.

The gene calls are TRBV5-1 and TRBJ2-7, with D perhaps TRBD1 (8 bases). Germline CDR1 reads SGHRS; CDR2 reads YFSETQ. The CDR3 sequence is 14 residues long. V lost 7 bases and J 7 bases, leaving 21 bases between the germline ends. The CDR3 nucleotides read TGCGCCAGCGGAGGCAGAACAGGGGGAGGGGAGCAGTACTTC. It yields the protein CASGGRTGGGEQYF.

The chain is built from TRBV27 and TRBJ2-3, with 8 bases aligning to TRBD2. The CDR3 contains 13 residues. Germline V CDR1 and CDR2: MNHEY, SMNVEV (reference sequence). Trimming removed 3 bases from V and 6 bases from J; junction bases left unmatched: 2. The CDR3 region has the DNA TGTGCCAGCAGTTTGGGGACTAGGGATACGCAGTATTTT. It yields the protein CASSLGTRDTQYF.

This clone was counted only a few times. The chain carries TRBV9 and TRBJ2-1; D unclear. Trimming pared 3 bases from V and 5 bases from J, leaving 12 bases between. Germline V gives CDR1 SGDLS, CDR2 YYNGEE. The CDR3 sequence is 14 residues long. As DNA, the CDR3 is TGTGCCAGCAGCGAGCCCTCCGCCGACAATGAGCAGTTCTTC. This encodes CASSEPSADNEQFF.

This clone was counted only a few times. The chain combines TRBV5-6 with TRBJ2-2; D gene ambiguous. The CDR3 length is 12 residues. V lost 2 bases to trimming and J lost 3 bases, with 2 bases between them. Per germline, CDR1 SGHDT and CDR2 YYEEEE. The CDR3 DNA reads as TGTGCCAGCAGCTTCGACACCGGGGAGCTGTTTTTT. Residues: CASSFDTGELFF. The full variable domain, completed using reference TRBV5-6 and TRBJ2-2, is DAGVTQSPTHLIKTRGQQVTLRCSPKSGHDTVSWYQQALGQGPQFIFQYYEEEERQRGNFPDRFSGHQFPNYSSELNVNALLLGDSALYLCASSFDTGELFFGEGSRLTVL.

J is TRBJ1-2 and V is TRBV10-3; D gene uncertain. The length of the CDR3 is 13 residues. V shed 0 bases and J shed 3 bases, with 5 bases lying between them. The germline V gene has CDR1 ENHRY and CDR2 SYGVKD. The CDR3 region is CAISESIDYGYTF. In DNA, the CDR3 is TGTGCCATCAGTGAGTCGATTGACTATGGCTACACCTTC.

This clone is a singleton in its sample. The V gene is TRBV4-1, the J gene TRBJ2-3; D is unclear. Trimming shortened V by 0 bases and J by 4 bases, and 11 bases separated the two germline ends. Looked up from germline, CDR1 is MGHRA and CDR2 is YSYEKL. This CDR3 spans 15 amino acids. The CDR3, as DNA: TGCGCCAGCAGCCAAGAAAACCATCGGGCAGATACGCAGTATTTT. Translated, it gives CASSQENHRADTQYF.

The rearrangement joins TRBV7-9 to TRBJ2-3; D is possibly TRBD1 or TRBD2 (5 bases each). The V gene's germline CDR1 is SEHNR and CDR2 FQNEAQ (reference sequence). This CDR3 has 14 residues. V was clipped by 5 bases and J by 1 base, with 10 bases between them. The CDR3 spells CASSPGAGTDTQYF. In DNA form, the CDR3 reads TGTGCCAGCAGCCCCGGGGCAGGCACAGATACGCAGTATTTT.

The genes are TRBV14 and TRBJ1-4; TRBD1 agrees at 7 bases. The CDR3 has 15 residues. Per germline, CDR1 SGHDN and CDR2 FVKESK. The ends lost 3 bases at V and 7 bases at J; junction bases unmatched: 8. The CDR3 DNA follows: TGTGCCAGCAGCCAGTTAACAGGGGTGCGTGAAAAACTGTTTTTT. This encodes CASSQLTGVREKLFF.

V is TRBV4-2 and J is TRBJ2-5; perhaps D is TRBD1 or TRBD2 (6 bases each). The CDR3 is made up of 18 amino acids. V was cut by 0 bases and J by 5 bases, with 22 bases left in between. CDR1 is LGHNA, CDR2 YNFKEQ, per germline. The DNA for the CDR3 is TGTGCCAGCAGCCAAGAAGGGAGGTCCGGGGGCCTTTCGGAGACCCAGTACTTC. Residues: CASSQEGRSGGLSETQYF.

V gene TRBV7-8 combines with J gene TRBJ1-1; the D is unclear. Germline-derived CDR1 and CDR2 are SGHVS and FQNEAQ. The CDR3 sequence is 15 residues long. The V end lost 6 bases, the J end lost 6 bases, and 20 bases lay between the germline ends. As DNA, the CDR3 is TGTGCCAGCAGTCAAGGCGCGGCCGGGCGCGCTGAAGCTTTCTTT. It encodes CASSQGAAGRAEAFF.

This clone was seen a single time. The rearrangement joins TRBV6-5 to TRBJ2-7; 7 bases map to TRBD2. Germline values: CDR1 MNHEY, CDR2 SVGAGI. V lost 6 bases to trimming and J lost 6 bases; unmatched junction nucleotides: 14. This CDR3 has 15 amino acids. CDR3 bases: TGTGCCAGCAGCCCCATGGGAGGGTTCTCGGGCGAGCAGTACTTC. Translating it yields CASSPMGGFSGEQYF.

V and J are TRBV30 and TRBJ1-2; D remains unclear. Trimming cost V 8 bases and J 1 base, with 11 bases left between them. The germline V gene has CDR1 GTSNPN and CDR2 SVGIG (reference sequence). The CDR3 spans 12 residues. CDR3 coding DNA: TGTGCCGCGAACCCAAATAACTATGGCTACACCTTC. This gives the protein CAANPNNYGYTF.

The chain employs TRBV2 and TRBJ1-2; D unresolved. From germline, CDR1 is SNHLY and CDR2 FYNNEI. The CDR3 loop spans 14 amino acids. V dropped 1 base and J dropped 6 bases, with 12 bases sitting between them. In DNA form, the CDR3 reads TGTGCCAGCAGTGAAGTGTATGGGCCAGATGGCTACACCTTC. Translating gives CASSEVYGPDGYTF.

The rearrangement uses TRBV27 and TRBJ1-1; D might be TRBD1 (5 bases). The CDR3 is made up of 14 amino acids. The V end was cut by 6 bases, the J end by 4 bases, with 15 bases between. Germline-derived CDR1 and CDR2 are MNHEY and SMNVEV (reference sequence). CDR3 amino acids: CASRYGRVGTEAFF. The CDR3 DNA reads as TGTGCCAGCAGATATGGCAGGGTTGGCACTGAAGCTTTCTTT.

The CDR3 coding sequence is TGTGCCAGCAGTTTAGGCGCCGCGGCCAATGAGCAGTTCTTC. Protein sequence: CASSLGAAANEQFF. This chain uses TRBV28 with TRBJ2-1, with D unclear. This CDR3 contains 14 residues. From germline, CDR1 is MDHEN and CDR2 SYDVKM. Trimming pared 2 bases from V and 6 bases from J, leaving 11 bases between.

This sequence joins TRBV5-5 and TRBJ2-5; unclear D gene. The ends were cut back, 2 bases at V and 0 bases at J, with 8 bases in the middle. In germline, CDR1 is SGHKS, CDR2 YYEKEE (reference sequence). The CDR3 is 14 residues long. CDR3 sequence (DNA): TGTGCCAGCAGCTTACGGAGCGACCAAGAGACCCAGTACTTC. It specifies CASSLRSDQETQYF.

In its sample, this clone was seen once. This rearrangement joins TRBV6-5 to TRBJ1-4; 10 bases are shared with TRBD1. The CDR3 spans 14 residues. V shed 7 bases and J 8 bases; nucleotides not matched to a gene: 7. Germline V CDR1 and CDR2: MNHEY, SVGAGI. CDR3 sequence reads: CASKSGQGREKLFF. CDR3 sequence (DNA): TGTGCCAGCAAATCGGGACAGGGGAGAGAAAAACTGTTTTTT.

V usage is TRBV9 and J usage is TRBJ2-5, with TRBD2 matching 8 bases. V gave up 7 bases and J gave up 4 bases; unmatched junction bases: 9. The CDR3 length is 14 residues. The V gene's germline CDR1 is SGDLS and CDR2 YYNGEE. This CDR3 reads CASSGAGEAETQYF. The CDR3 DNA reads as TGTGCCAGCTCCGGAGCGGGAGAGGCAGAGACCCAGTACTTC.

This clone was counted only a few times. The rearrangement uses TRBV29-1 and TRBJ1-2; perhaps TRBD1 as D (6 bases). V was cut by 0 bases and J by 0 bases, with 8 bases left in between. Germline CDR1 SQVTM, CDR2 ANQGSEA. CDR3 length equals 14 residues. The chain's CDR3 is CSVEDRGPNYGYTF. The CDR3 DNA sequence: TGCAGCGTTGAAGATCGGGGGCCTAACTATGGCTACACCTTC. The whole variable domain, filled in from reference TRBV29-1 and TRBJ1-2, reads SAVISQKPSRDICQRGTSLTIQCQVDSQVTMMFWYRQQPGQSLTLIATANQGSEATYESGFVIDKFPISRPNLTFSTLTVSNMSPEDSSIYLCSVEDRGPNYGYTFGSGTRLTVV.

The J gene is TRBJ2-7, the V gene TRBV9; the match to TRBD2 covers 8 bases. The CDR3 has 13 residues. V shed 4 bases, J shed 6 bases, and the junction held 6 bases outside the gene matches. From germline, CDR1 is SGDLS and CDR2 YYNGEE. The CDR3 DNA follows: TGTGCCAGCAGCCCAGATGCGGGGGGCGAGCAGTACTTC. Encoded protein: CASSPDAGGEQYF.

The rearrangement links TRBV2 to TRBJ1-6, with 9 positions matching TRBD1. The CDR3 totals 17 residues. V lost 4 bases to trimming and J lost 7 bases; unmatched junction nucleotides: 11. From germline, CDR1 is SNHLY and CDR2 FYNNEI. CDR3 region: CASSGPDRGARNSPLHF. CDR3 DNA sequence: TGTGCCAGCAGTGGTCCGGACAGGGGAGCGAGAAATTCACCCCTCCACTTT.

The chain joins TRBV5-1 to TRBJ1-4; no definite D call. The CDR3 spans 14 residues. Deletions cut 0 bases from V and 7 bases from J, with 10 bases between. The germline V gene has CDR1 SGHRS and CDR2 YFSETQ. CDR3 loop: CASSLETRSEKLFF. As DNA, the CDR3 is TGCGCCAGCAGCTTGGAAACAAGGAGTGAAAAACTGTTTTTT.

This clone was counted a few times. CDR3 sequence reads: CASSFGLAGGTDTQYF. DNA of the CDR3: TGTGCCAGCAGCTTCGGACTAGCGGGGGGCACAGATACGCAGTATTTT. V gene TRBV7-3 combines with J gene TRBJ2-3; 13 nucleotides match TRBD2. V lost 3 bases to trimming and J lost 1 base; unmatched junction nucleotides: 1. Looked up from germline, CDR1 is SGHTA and CDR2 is FQGTGA. This CDR3 region has 16 residues. Full variable domain (remainder filled in from reference TRBV7-3 and TRBJ2-3): GAGVSQTPSNKVTEKGKYVELRCDPISGHTALYWYRQSLGQGPEFLIYFQGTGAADDSGLPNDRFFAVRPEGSVSTLKIQRTERGDSAVYLCASSFGLAGGTDTQYFGPGTRLTVL.

The rearrangement joins TRBV5-1 to TRBJ1-6, with 7 nucleotides matching TRBD1. The CDR3 is 16 amino acids. Trimming at V came to 5 bases and at J to 3 bases, leaving 8 bases not matched to a gene. CDR1 SGHRS and CDR2 YFSETQ come from the germline V gene. CDR3: CASSLTGDRYNSPLHF. The CDR3 DNA reads as TGCGCCAGCAGTCTAACAGGGGATCGCTATAATTCACCCCTCCACTTT.

This clone appeared a few times. The CDR3 protein is CSVEDGDTGELFF. The CDR3 DNA is TGCAGCGTTGAAGACGGAGACACCGGGGAGCTGTTTTTT. V gene TRBV29-1 combines with J gene TRBJ2-2; D gene unclear. Germline V lookup: CDR1 SQVTM, CDR2 ANQGSEA. Between the trimmed V and J ends, which lost 0 bases and 3 bases, there was a span of 5 bases. The CDR3 spans 13 residues.